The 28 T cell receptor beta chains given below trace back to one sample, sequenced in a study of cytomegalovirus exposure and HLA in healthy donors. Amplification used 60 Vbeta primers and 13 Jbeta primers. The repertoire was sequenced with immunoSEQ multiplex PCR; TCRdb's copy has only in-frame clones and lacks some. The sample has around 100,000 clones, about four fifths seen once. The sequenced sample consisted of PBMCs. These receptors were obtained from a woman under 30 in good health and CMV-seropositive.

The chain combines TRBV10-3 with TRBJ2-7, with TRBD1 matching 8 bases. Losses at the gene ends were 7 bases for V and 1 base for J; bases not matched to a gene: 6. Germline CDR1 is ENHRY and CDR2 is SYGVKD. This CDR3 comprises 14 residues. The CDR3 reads CAINRQGLSYEQYF. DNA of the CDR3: TGTGCCATCAACAGACAGGGGCTTTCCTACGAGCAGTACTTC.

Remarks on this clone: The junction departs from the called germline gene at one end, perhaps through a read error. In nucleotides, the CDR3 is TGTGCTAGCAGCCGGGAAATAAACACTGAAGCTTTCTTT. It codes for CASSREINTEAFF. The chain uses TRBV7-7 and TRBJ1-1; D remains unclear. The CDR3 has 13 amino acids. CDR1 and CDR2 (germline): SSHAT, FNYEAQ (reference sequence).

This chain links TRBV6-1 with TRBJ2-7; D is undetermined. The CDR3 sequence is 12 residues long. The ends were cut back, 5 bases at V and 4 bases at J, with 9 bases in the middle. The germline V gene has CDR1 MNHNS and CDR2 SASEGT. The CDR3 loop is CASSSKTYEQYF. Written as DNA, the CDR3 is TGTGCCAGCAGTTCGAAGACTTACGAGCAGTACTTC.

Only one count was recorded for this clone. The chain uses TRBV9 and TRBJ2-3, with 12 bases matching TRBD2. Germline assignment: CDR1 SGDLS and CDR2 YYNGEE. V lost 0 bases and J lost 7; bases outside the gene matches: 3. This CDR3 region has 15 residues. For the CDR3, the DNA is TGTGCCAGCAGCGTAGGGACTAGCGGGATCTATACGCAGTATTTT. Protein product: CASSVGTSGIYTQYF.

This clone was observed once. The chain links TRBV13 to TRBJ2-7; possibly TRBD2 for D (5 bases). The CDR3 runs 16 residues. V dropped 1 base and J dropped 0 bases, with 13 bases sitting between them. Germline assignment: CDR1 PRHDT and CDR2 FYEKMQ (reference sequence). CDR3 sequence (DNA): TGTGCCAGCAGCTTAGAGAGGAGGAGTACCTCCTACGAGCAGTACTTC. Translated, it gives CASSLERRSTSYEQYF.

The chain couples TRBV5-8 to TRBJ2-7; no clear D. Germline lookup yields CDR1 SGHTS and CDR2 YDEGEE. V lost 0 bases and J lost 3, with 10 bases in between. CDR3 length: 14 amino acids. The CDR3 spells CASSLEPSNYEQYF. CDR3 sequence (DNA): TGTGCCAGCAGCTTGGAACCTTCTAACTACGAGCAGTACTTC.

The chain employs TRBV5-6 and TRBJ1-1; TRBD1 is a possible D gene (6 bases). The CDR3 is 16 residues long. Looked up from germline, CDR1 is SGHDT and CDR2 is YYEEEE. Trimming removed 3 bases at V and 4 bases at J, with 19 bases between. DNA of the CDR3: TGTGCCAGCAGCTCTTTATCCCCCTACAGGGCCACTGAAGCTTTCTTT. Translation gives CASSSLSPYRATEAFF.

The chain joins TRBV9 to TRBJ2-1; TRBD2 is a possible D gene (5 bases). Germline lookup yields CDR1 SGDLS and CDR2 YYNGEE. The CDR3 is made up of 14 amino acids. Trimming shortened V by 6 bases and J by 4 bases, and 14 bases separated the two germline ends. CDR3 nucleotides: TGTGCCAGCAACCCCCTCGCGGGTTACAATGAGCAGTTCTTC. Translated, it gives CASNPLAGYNEQFF.

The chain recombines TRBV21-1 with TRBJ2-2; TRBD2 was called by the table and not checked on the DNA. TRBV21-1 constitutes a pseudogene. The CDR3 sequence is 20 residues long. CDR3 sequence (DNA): TGTGCCAGCAGCCCCCACCAACCGGGACTAGCGGGATACATCACCGGGGAGCTGTTTTTT. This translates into CASSPHQPGLAGYITGELFF.

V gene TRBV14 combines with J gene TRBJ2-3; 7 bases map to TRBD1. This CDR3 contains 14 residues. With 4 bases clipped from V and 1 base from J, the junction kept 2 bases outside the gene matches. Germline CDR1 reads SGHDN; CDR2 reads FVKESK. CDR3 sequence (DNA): TGTGCCAGCAGCCCCGGGACAGGCACAGATACGCAGTATTTT. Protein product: CASSPGTGTDTQYF.

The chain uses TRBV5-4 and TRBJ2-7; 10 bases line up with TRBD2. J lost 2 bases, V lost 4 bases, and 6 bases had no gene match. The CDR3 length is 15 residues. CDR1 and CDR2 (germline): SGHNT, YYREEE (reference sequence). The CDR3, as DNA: TGTGCCAGCAGCATGGAGCGGGAGGGGGCCTACGAGCAGTACTTC. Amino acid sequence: CASSMEREGAYEQYF.

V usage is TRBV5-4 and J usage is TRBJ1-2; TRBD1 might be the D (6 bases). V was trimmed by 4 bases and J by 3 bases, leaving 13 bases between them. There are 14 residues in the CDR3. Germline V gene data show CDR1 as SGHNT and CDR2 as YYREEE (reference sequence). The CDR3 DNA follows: TGTGCCAGCAGCCTCCGGTCAGGGGACTATGGCTACACCTTC. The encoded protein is CASSLRSGDYGYTF.

In DNA, the CDR3 is TGCGCCAGCAGCCATTGGAGTGGGACAGGGGATTTTCCTAACTATGGCTACACCTTC. This translates into CASSHWSGTGDFPNYGYTF. The V and J genes are TRBV4-1 and TRBJ1-2; 10 bases fit TRBD1. With V trimmed by 3 bases and J by 0 bases, 13 bases remained unmatched. Germline loops: CDR1 MGHRA, CDR2 YSYEKL. The CDR3 loop spans 19 amino acids.

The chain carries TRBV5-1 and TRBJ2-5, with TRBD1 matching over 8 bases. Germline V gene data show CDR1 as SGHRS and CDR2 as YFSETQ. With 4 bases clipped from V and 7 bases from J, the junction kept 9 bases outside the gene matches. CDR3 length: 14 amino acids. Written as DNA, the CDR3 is TGCGCCAGCAGCGAGGACAGGGAGTCTGGGACCCAGTACTTC. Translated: CASSEDRESGTQYF. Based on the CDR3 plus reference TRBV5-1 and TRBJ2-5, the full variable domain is KAGVTQTPRYLIKTRGQQVTLSCSPISGHRSVSWYQQTPGQGLQFLFEYFSETQRNKGNFPGRFSGRQFSNSRSEMNVSTLELGDSALYLCASSEDRESGTQYFGPGTRLLVL.

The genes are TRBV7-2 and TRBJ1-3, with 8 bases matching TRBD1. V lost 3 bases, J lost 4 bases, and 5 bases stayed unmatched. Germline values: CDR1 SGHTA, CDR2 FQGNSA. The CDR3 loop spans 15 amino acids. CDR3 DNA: TGTGCCAGCAGCTTGGACAGGGAATCAGGAAACACCATATATTTT. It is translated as CASSLDRESGNTIYF. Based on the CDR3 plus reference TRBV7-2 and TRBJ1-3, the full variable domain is GAGVSQSPSNKVTEKGKDVELRCDPISGHTALYWYRQSLGQGLEFLIYFQGNSAPDKSGLPSDRFSAERTGGSVSTLTIQRTQQEDSAVYLCASSLDRESGNTIYFGEGSWLTVV.

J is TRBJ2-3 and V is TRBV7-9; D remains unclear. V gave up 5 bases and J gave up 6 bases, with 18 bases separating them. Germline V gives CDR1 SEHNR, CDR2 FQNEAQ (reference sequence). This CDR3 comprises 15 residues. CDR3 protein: CASSQIMAAWDTQYF. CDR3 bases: TGTGCCAGCAGCCAGATAATGGCCGCCTGGGATACGCAGTATTTT.

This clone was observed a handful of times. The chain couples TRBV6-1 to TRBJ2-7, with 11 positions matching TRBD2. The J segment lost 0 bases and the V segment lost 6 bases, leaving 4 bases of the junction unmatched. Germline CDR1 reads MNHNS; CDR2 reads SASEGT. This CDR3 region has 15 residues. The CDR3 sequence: CASRKGLADSYEQYF. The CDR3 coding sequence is TGTGCCAGCAGGAAGGGACTAGCGGACTCCTACGAGCAGTACTTC.

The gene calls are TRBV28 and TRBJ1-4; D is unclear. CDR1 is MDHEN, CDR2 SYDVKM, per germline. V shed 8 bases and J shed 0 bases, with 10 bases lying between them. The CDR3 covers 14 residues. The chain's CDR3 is CASRSGSTNEKLFF. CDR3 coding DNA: TGTGCCAGCCGAAGTGGCTCAACTAATGAAAAACTGTTTTTT.

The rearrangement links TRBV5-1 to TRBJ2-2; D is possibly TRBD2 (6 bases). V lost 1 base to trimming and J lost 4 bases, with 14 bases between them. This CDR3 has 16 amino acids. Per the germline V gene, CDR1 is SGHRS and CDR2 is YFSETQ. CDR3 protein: CASSLRRGSATGELFF. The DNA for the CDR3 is TGCGCCAGCAGCTTGCGTCGGGGGTCGGCCACCGGGGAGCTGTTTTTT.

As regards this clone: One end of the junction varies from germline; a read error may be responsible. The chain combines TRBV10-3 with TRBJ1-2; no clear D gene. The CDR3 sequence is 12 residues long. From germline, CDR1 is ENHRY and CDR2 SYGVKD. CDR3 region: CATGRENYGHTF. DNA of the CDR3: TGTGCCACCGGGAGGGAGAACTATGGCCACACCTTC.

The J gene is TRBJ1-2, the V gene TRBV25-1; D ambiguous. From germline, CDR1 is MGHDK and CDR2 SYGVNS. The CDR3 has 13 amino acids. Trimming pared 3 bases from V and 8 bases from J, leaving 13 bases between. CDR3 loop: CASSEYGRFGYTF. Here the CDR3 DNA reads TGTGCCAGCAGTGAGTATGGGAGATTCGGCTACACCTTC.

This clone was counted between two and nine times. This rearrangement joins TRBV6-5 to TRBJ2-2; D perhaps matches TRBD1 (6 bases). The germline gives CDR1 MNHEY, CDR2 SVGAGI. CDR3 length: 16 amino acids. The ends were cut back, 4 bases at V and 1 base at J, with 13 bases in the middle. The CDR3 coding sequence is TGTGCCAGCAGTTGGGAAGGGGGAGAGAACACCGGGGAGCTGTTTTTT. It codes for CASSWEGGENTGELFF.

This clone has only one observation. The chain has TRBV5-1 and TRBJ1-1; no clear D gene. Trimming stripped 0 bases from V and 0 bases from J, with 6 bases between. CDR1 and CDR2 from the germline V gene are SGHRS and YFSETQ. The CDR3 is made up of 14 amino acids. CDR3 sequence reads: CASSLEAVNTEAFF. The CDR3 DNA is TGCGCCAGCAGCTTGGAGGCGGTGAACACTGAAGCTTTCTTT. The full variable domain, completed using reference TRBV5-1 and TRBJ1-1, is KAGVTQTPRYLIKTRGQQVTLSCSPISGHRSVSWYQQTPGQGLQFLFEYFSETQRNKGNFPGRFSGRQFSNSRSEMNVSTLELGDSALYLCASSLEAVNTEAFFGQGTRLTVV.

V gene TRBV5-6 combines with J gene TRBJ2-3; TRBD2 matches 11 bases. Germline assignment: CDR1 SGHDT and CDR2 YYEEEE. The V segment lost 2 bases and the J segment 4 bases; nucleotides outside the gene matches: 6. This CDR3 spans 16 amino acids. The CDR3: CASSFSGLAAPDTQYF. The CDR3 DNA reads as TGTGCCAGCAGCTTTTCGGGACTAGCGGCCCCAGATACGCAGTATTTT.

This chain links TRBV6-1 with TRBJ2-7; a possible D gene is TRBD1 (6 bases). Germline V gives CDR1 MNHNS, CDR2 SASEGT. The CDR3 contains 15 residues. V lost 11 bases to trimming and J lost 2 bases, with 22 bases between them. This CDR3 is CAGLSRDTYPYEQYF. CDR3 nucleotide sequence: TGTGCCGGCCTATCCCGGGACACTTACCCCTACGAGCAGTACTTC.

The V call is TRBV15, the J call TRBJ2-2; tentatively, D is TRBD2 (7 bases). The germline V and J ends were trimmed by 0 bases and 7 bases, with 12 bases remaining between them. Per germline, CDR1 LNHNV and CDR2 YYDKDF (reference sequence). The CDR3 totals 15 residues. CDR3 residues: CATSRDARGRGELFF. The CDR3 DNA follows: TGTGCCACCAGCAGAGATGCGCGGGGGCGCGGGGAGCTGTTTTTT.

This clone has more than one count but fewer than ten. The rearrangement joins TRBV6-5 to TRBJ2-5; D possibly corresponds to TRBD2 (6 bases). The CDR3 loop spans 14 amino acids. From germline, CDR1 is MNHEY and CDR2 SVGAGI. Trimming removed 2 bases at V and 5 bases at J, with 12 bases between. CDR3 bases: TGTGCCAGCAGTTACGGGGGAGGTTTGGAGACCCAGTACTTC. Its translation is CASSYGGGLETQYF.

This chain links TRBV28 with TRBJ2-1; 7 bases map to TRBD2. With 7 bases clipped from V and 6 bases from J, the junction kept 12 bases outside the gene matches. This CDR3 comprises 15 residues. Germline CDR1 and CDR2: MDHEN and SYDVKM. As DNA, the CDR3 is TGTGCCAGCACGGAGAGGTGGGAGGGACCCAATGAGCAGTTCTTC. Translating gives CASTERWEGPNEQFF.